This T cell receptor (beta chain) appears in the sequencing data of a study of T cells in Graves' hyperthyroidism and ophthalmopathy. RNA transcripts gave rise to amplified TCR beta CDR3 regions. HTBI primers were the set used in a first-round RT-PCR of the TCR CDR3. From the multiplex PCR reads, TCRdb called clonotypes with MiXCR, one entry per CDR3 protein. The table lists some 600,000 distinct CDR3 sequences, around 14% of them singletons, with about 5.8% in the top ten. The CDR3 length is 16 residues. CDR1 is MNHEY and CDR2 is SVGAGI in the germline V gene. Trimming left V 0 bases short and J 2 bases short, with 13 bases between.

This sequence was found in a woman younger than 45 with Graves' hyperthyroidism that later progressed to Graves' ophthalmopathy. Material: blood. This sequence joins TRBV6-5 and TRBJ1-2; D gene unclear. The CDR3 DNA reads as TGTGCCAGCAGTTACTCGAGGCTGGAAGGGAACTATGGCTACACCTTC. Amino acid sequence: CASSYSRLEGNYGYTF.